This TCR beta chain was captured by sequencing in a study of PD-1 and CTLA-4 blockade in melanoma. The CDR3 has 13 amino acids. The germline V and J ends were trimmed by 9 bases and 3 bases, with 15 bases remaining between them. In germline, CDR1 is SGHNT, CDR2 YYREEE (reference sequence). The repertoire was sequenced with immunoSEQ multiplex PCR; TCRdb's copy has only in-frame clones and lacks some. The repertoire holds about 11,000 clones, with approximately 80% as singletons. This chain connects TRBV5-4 to TRBJ1-1, with D tentatively TRBD1 (5 bases). Sequenced material: CD8+ T cells from peripheral blood, taken from a patient given anti-PD-1 treatment. This clonotype was sampled from a human donor with melanoma. The CDR3 region is CATPGPDDTEAFF. In DNA, the CDR3 is TGTGCCACTCCGGGACCGGACGACACTGAAGCTTTCTTT.